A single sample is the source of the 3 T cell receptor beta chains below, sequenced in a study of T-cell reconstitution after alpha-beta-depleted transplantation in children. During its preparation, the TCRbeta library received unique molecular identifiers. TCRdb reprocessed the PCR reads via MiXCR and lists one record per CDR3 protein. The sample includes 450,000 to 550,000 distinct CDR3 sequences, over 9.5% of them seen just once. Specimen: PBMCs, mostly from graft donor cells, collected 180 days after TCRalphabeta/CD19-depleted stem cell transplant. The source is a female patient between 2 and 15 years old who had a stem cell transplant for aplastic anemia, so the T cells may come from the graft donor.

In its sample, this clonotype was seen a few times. CDR3 sequence: CSAPTSGRAGELFF. The DNA for the CDR3 is TGCAGTGCTCCTACTAGCGGGAGGGCCGGGGAGCTGTTTTTT. V and J are TRBV20-1 and TRBJ2-2; TRBD2 matches 13 bases. Trimming cost V 5 bases and J 6 bases; bases outside gene matches: 3. Germline loops: CDR1 DFQATT, CDR2 SNEGSKA (reference sequence). The CDR3 is 14 residues long.

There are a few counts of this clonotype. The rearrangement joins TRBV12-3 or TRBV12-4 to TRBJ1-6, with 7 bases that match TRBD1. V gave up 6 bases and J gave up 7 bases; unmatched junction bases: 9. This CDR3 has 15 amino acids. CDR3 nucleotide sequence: TGTGCCAGCAGCCCCGGGGGACAGCACAATTCACCCCTCCACTTT. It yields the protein CASSPGGQHNSPLHF.

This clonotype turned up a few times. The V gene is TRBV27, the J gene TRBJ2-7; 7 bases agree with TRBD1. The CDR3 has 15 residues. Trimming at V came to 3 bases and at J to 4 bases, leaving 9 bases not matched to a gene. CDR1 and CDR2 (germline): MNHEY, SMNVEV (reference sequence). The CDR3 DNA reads TGTGCCAGCAGTTTGGCGGACAGGTCCCTTTACGAGCAGTACTTC. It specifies CASSLADRSLYEQYF.